This entry lists 13 T cell receptor beta chains sequenced from one sample in a study of identical twins. TCRdb analysed the 5' RACE reads with MiXCR anew, one entry per CDR3 protein. The sample gives 1.5 million to 2 million distinct CDR3 sequences, around 33% of which show up once; about 0.27% is in the top ten. What was sequenced was cord blood. The receptors shown here come from a newborn girl in good health.

A word on this clonotype: A single base separates this from a much larger clone, so it may be a read error. The chain uses TRBV10-3 and TRBJ2-7; 8 bases fit TRBD1. This CDR3 contains 16 residues. Germline CDR1 reads ENHRY; CDR2 reads SYGVKD. The DNA for the CDR3 is TGTGCCACCAGTAACGTCCGGGACAGGAGCTCCTACGAGCAGTACTTC. Translating gives CATSNVRDRSSYEQYF.

This clonotype came up a few times. The chain combines TRBV7-9 with TRBJ1-4; D perhaps matches TRBD1 (5 bases). The CDR3 totals 14 residues. Trimming left V 7 bases short and J 4 bases short, with 13 bases between. The V gene's germline CDR1 is SEHNR and CDR2 FQNEAQ (reference sequence). CDR3 protein: CASTEGGVNEKLFF. The CDR3 DNA reads as TGTGCCAGCACCGAGGGAGGGGTTAATGAAAAACTGTTTTTT.

This clonotype was seen a few times. This chain uses TRBV13 with TRBJ1-5; D uncertain. V lost 5 bases, J lost 11 bases, and 13 bases lay in between. The CDR3 is made up of 12 amino acids. Germline values: CDR1 PRHDT, CDR2 FYEKMQ (reference sequence). CDR3 nucleotides: TGTGCCAGCAGCCTCAGAGGTTCGGCCCAGCATTTT. It translates to CASSLRGSAQHF.

There are many counts of this clonotype. This chain joins TRBV12-3 or TRBV12-4 and TRBJ2-4; maybe TRBD2 (6 bases). The CDR3 has 13 residues. Trimming took 2 bases from V and 6 from J, leaving 8 bases between them. The CDR3 nucleotides are TGTGCCAGCAGTTTAAGGAGGGGAAACATTCAGTACTTC. Translated: CASSLRRGNIQYF.

This clonotype was seen only a few times. This chain links TRBV6-6 with TRBJ2-3; 9 positions agree with TRBD1. The CDR3 has 17 amino acids. Germline assignment: CDR1 MNHNY and CDR2 SVGAGI (reference sequence). J gave up 4 bases and V 0 bases, and 8 bases lay outside the gene matches. CDR3 DNA sequence: TGTGCCAGCAGTTACTCTGAAAGGACAGGGGAAGCAGATACGCAGTATTTT. The encoded protein is CASSYSERTGEADTQYF.

The genes are TRBV29-1 and TRBJ2-1, with TRBD1 as a possible D gene (6 bases). V lost 3 bases and J lost 8, with 11 bases in between. Germline CDR1 reads SQVTM; CDR2 reads ANQGSEA. The CDR3 runs 12 residues. In DNA form, the CDR3 reads TGCAGCGTTGACAACAGGGCCGATGAGCAGTTCTTC. Translation: CSVDNRADEQFF.

This clonotype showed up many times. J is TRBJ2-3 and V is TRBV7-2; the D is unclear. Germline V CDR1 and CDR2: SGHTA, FQGNSA. The CDR3 spans 15 residues. V dropped 1 base and J dropped 2 bases, with 10 bases sitting between them. CDR3 amino acids: CASSLGMVPTDTQYF. CDR3 coding DNA: TGTGCCAGCAGCTTAGGCATGGTTCCCACAGATACGCAGTATTTT. The full variable domain, its missing parts supplied by reference TRBV7-2 and TRBJ2-3, is GAGVSQSPSNKVTEKGKDVELRCDPISGHTALYWYRQSLGQGLEFLIYFQGNSAPDKSGLPSDRFSAERTGGSVSTLTIQRTQQEDSAVYLCASSLGMVPTDTQYFGPGTRLTVL.

Here the CDR3 DNA reads TGCGCCAGCAGCGAAGGACTAGCGGGCCCTTCCTACGAGCAGTACTTC. It yields the protein CASSEGLAGPSYEQYF. This rearrangement joins TRBV5-1 to TRBJ2-7, with 11 bases matching TRBD2. The CDR3 sequence is 16 residues long. The ends lost 4 bases at V and 1 base at J; junction bases unmatched: 7. From germline, CDR1 is SGHRS and CDR2 YFSETQ. Full variable domain (outside the CDR3, taken from reference TRBV5-1 and TRBJ2-7): KAGVTQTPRYLIKTRGQQVTLSCSPISGHRSVSWYQQTPGQGLQFLFEYFSETQRNKGNFPGRFSGRQFSNSRSEMNVSTLELGDSALYLCASSEGLAGPSYEQYFGPGTRLTVT.

In its sample, this clonotype was seen a few times. This chain joins TRBV20-1 and TRBJ1-5, with TRBD1 matching over 10 bases. Germline-derived CDR1 and CDR2 are DFQATT and SNEGSKA (reference sequence). The CDR3 is 15 residues long. The V gene end was trimmed by 0 bases and the J gene end by 6 bases; junction bases not matched to a gene: 5. The chain's CDR3 is CSAREWGQGSQPQHF. For the CDR3, the DNA is TGCAGTGCTAGAGAGTGGGGACAGGGGAGTCAGCCCCAGCATTTT.

V is TRBV7-9 and J is TRBJ1-2; D perhaps matches TRBD1 (6 bases). The CDR3 is 15 residues long. Trimming cost V 4 bases and J 1 base, with 13 bases left between them. From germline, CDR1 is SEHNR and CDR2 FQNEAQ (reference sequence). CDR3 region: CASSSAEDSNYGYTF. CDR3 DNA: TGTGCCAGCAGCTCAGCGGAGGACAGTAACTATGGCTACACCTTC. The complete variable domain, with remaining parts taken from reference TRBV7-9 and TRBJ1-2, reads DTGVSQNPRHKITKRGQNVTFRCDPISEHNRLYWYRQTLGQGPEFLTYFQNEAQLEKSRLLSDRFSAERPKGSFSTLEIQRTEQGDSAMYLCASSSAEDSNYGYTFGSGTRLTVV.

The J gene is TRBJ2-7, the V gene TRBV6-6, with D possibly TRBD2 on 6 matching bases. The length of the CDR3 is 16 residues. Germline CDR1 MNHNY, CDR2 SVGAGI (reference sequence). Trimming pared 7 bases from V and 0 bases from J, leaving 19 bases between. The CDR3 coding sequence is TGTGCCAGCACTTATAGCGGCGGCCTGCACTCCTACGAGCAGTACTTC. It encodes CASTYSGGLHSYEQYF.

The chain couples TRBV27 to TRBJ1-2, with D possibly matching TRBD1 (6 bases). V gave up 0 bases and J gave up 6 bases, with 11 bases separating them. CDR3 size: 14 residues. Per the germline V gene, CDR1 is MNHEY and CDR2 is SMNVEV (reference sequence). The CDR3 loop reads CASSLSTQGNGYTF. CDR3 sequence (DNA): TGTGCCAGCAGTTTATCGACCCAGGGGAATGGCTACACCTTC.

In its sample, this clonotype was seen a few times. CDR3 nucleotide sequence: TGTGCCAGCAGTCGACTAGCGGGAACTGAGCAGTACTTC. Protein sequence: CASSRLAGTEQYF. The chain has TRBV6-6 and TRBJ2-7; 11 bases match TRBD2. The J segment lost 7 bases and the V segment lost 5 bases, leaving 4 bases of the junction unmatched. Germline loops: CDR1 MNHNY, CDR2 SVGAGI (reference sequence). There are 13 residues in the CDR3.